The 28 T cell receptor beta chains below were found in one sample sequenced in a study of regulatory T cells in long-lasting Graves disease. Libraries of TCR beta came from iRepertoire HTBI primers plus Arm-PCR of CDR3 regions. TCRdb called the multiplex PCR reads again in MiXCR, with one record for every CDR3 protein. Seen here are about 470,000 distinct CDR3 sequences, roughly 21% observed once, and the top ten hold around 7%. Regarding time point: persistent/refractory GD, antithyroid drugs over 5 years with positive TRAb. PBMCs were the source of the RNA used for TCR sequencing. The sample in question was peripheral blood mononuclear cells (PBMCs), obtained when the disease was refractory, from a patient treated with antithyroid drugs. The receptors here all came from a female donor with Graves disease.

This clonotype came up many times. The chain recombines TRBV12-3 or TRBV12-4 with TRBJ1-6; D ambiguous. The CDR3 consists of 14 residues. Deletions cut 6 bases from V and 8 bases from J, with 14 bases between. The CDR3 nucleotides are TGTGCCAGCAGCCGTGGGTGGGCCGATTCACCCCTCCACTTT. It encodes CASSRGWADSPLHF.

Many counts were recorded for this clonotype. The genes are TRBV7-9 and TRBJ1-2; perhaps TRBD1 as D (5 bases). This CDR3 is built from 14 residues. V was cut by 4 bases and J by 4 bases, with 13 bases left in between. Germline V gene data show CDR1 as SEHNR and CDR2 as FQNEAQ (reference sequence). DNA for the CDR3: TGTGCCAGCAGCTCCGGGACGAAGGCCTATGGCTACACCTTC. This sequence encodes CASSSGTKAYGYTF.

This clonotype showed up many times. DNA of the CDR3: TGTGCCACCAGCAAGCAAGAGACAGGTCGATATGGCTACACCTTC. It codes for CATSKQETGRYGYTF. The chain is built from TRBV15 and TRBJ1-2; a weak D match, TRBD1 (6 bases). CDR1 and CDR2 (germline): LNHNV, YYDKDF (reference sequence). This CDR3 comprises 15 residues. Trimming took 4 bases from V and 5 from J, leaving 17 bases between them.

This clonotype was seen a few times. The chain is built from TRBV5-1 and TRBJ2-7; the D gene is possibly TRBD1 (5 bases). Germline V gene data show CDR1 as SGHRS and CDR2 as YFSETQ. The CDR3 is 14 residues long. Trimming removed 0 bases at V and 1 base at J, with 8 bases between. CDR3 nucleotide sequence: TGCGCCAGCAGCTTGGTTGACAGATCCTACGAGCAGTACTTC. Amino acids: CASSLVDRSYEQYF.

About this clonotype itself: A much bigger clone sits one base away, suggesting this may be a read error. Given the absence of the conserved phenylalanine or tryptophan at the CDR3 end, a read error is likely. This chain joins TRBV11-1 and TRBJ1-6; D gene uncertain. With 5 bases removed from V and 11 bases from J, the gap between germline ends came to 7 bases. CDR1 and CDR2 (germline): SGHAT, FQDESV (reference sequence). This CDR3 has 11 residues. The DNA of the CDR3 is TGTGCCAGCAGCGTCGGGACACCCCTCCACTCT. It translates to CASSVGTPLHS.

The chain couples TRBV28 to TRBJ1-5; D gene unclear. With 6 bases removed from V and 6 bases from J, the gap between germline ends came to 9 bases. Germline CDR1 and CDR2: MDHEN and SYDVKM. The CDR3 contains 12 residues. The CDR3 spells CASRLEGQPQHF. The CDR3 nucleotides are TGTGCCAGCAGACTAGAGGGTCAGCCCCAGCATTTT.

This clonotype came up a few times. The chain has TRBV18 and TRBJ1-4, with TRBD1 matching 7 bases. V dropped 5 bases and J dropped 8; count of bases not matched to a gene: 11. The germline V gene has CDR1 KGHSH and CDR2 LQKENI. The CDR3 is 15 residues long. CDR3 loop: CASSTRQGIGEKLFF. The CDR3, as DNA: TGTGCCAGCTCAACTCGACAGGGTATAGGAGAAAAACTGTTTTTT.

This clonotype was counted many times. The chain recombines TRBV7-8 with TRBJ1-1; maybe TRBD1 (5 bases). There are 14 residues in the CDR3. Germline lookup yields CDR1 SGHVS and CDR2 FQNEAQ. V was trimmed by 3 bases and J by 0 bases, leaving 8 bases between them. This CDR3 is CASSLDNLNTEAFF. Here the CDR3 DNA reads TGTGCCAGCAGCTTGGACAATCTGAACACTGAAGCTTTCTTT.

Comments on this clonotype: A clone one base away is much larger, so this may be a read error. The V and J genes are TRBV12-5 and TRBJ2-7; TRBD2 is a possible D gene (6 bases). Trimming took 6 bases from V and 3 from J, leaving 15 bases between them. The CDR3 is 14 amino acids. CDR1 and CDR2 from the germline V gene are LGHNT and FRNRAP. CDR3 loop: CASGLVGLLYEQYF. CDR3 DNA sequence: TGTGCTAGTGGGCTAGTGGGACTCCTCTACGAGCAGTACTTC. Drawing the rest from reference TRBV12-5 and TRBJ2-7, the complete variable domain is DARVTQTPRHKVTEMGQEVTMRCQPILGHNTVFWYRQTMMQGLELLAYFRNRAPLDDSGMPKDRFSAEMPDATLATLKIQPSEPRDSAVYFCASGLVGLLYEQYFGPGTRLTVT.

This chain connects TRBV3-1 to TRBJ1-2; 7 bases fit TRBD1. CDR1 and CDR2 from the germline V gene are LGHDT and YNNKEL (reference sequence). This CDR3 has 16 amino acids. Unmatched junction bases numbered 8, after V lost 4 bases and J lost 0 bases. DNA of the CDR3: TGTGCCAGCAGCCCGACAGGGTACAGTTCTAACTATGGCTACACCTTC. It encodes CASSPTGYSSNYGYTF.

In regard to this clonotype: One end of the junction fails to match germline, which may point to a read error. CDR3 coding DNA: TGTGCCAGCAGTTTATACGCGACAGCTGATTACACTGAAGCTCTCTTT. Its protein product is CASSLYATADYTEALF. The gene calls are TRBV27 and TRBJ1-1; D perhaps matches TRBD1 (5 bases). CDR3 length: 16 residues. CDR1 MNHEY and CDR2 SMNVEV come from the germline V gene (reference sequence).

This clonotype was found many times. The V and J genes are TRBV28 and TRBJ1-5; 9 bases are shared with TRBD1. Germline CDR1 MDHEN, CDR2 SYDVKM. The V gene end was trimmed by 6 bases and the J gene end by 0 bases; junction bases not matched to a gene: 12. There are 18 residues in the CDR3. The CDR3 spells CASRNDRGYSHSNQPQHF. The CDR3 nucleotides are TGTGCCAGCAGAAACGACAGGGGGTATTCTCATAGCAATCAGCCCCAGCATTTT.

V usage is TRBV18 and J usage is TRBJ2-6, with no clear D. CDR1 KGHSH and CDR2 LQKENI come from the germline V gene. The CDR3 totals 16 residues. V lost 6 bases and J 4 bases, leaving 16 bases between the germline ends. CDR3 protein: CASSPAFEAGANVLTF. In DNA, the CDR3 is TGTGCCAGCTCCCCCGCGTTCGAGGCAGGGGCCAACGTCCTGACTTTC.

This clonotype was seen repeatedly, ten times or more. The chain is built from TRBV28 and TRBJ1-1; a possible D gene is TRBD1 (5 bases). This CDR3 contains 14 residues. Per the germline V gene, CDR1 is MDHEN and CDR2 is SYDVKM. The V end lost 6 bases, the J end lost 0 bases, and 11 bases lay between the germline ends. The CDR3 protein is CASRWDSMNTEAFF. The CDR3 nucleotides are TGTGCCAGCAGATGGGACTCCATGAACACTGAAGCTTTCTTT.

About this clonotype itself: A much larger clone is a single base away; this may be a read error. V usage is TRBV28 and J usage is TRBJ1-4; a possible D gene is TRBD1 (6 bases). The CDR3 runs to 12 residues. V lost 5 bases and J 11 bases, leaving 12 bases between the germline ends. CDR1 is MDHEN, CDR2 SYDVKM, per germline. CDR3 loop: CASSGAGVKLFF. The DNA for the CDR3 is TGTGCCAGCAGTGGGGCAGGGGTCAAACTGTTTTTT.

This chain connects TRBV11-2 to TRBJ2-1, with TRBD2 matching over 8 bases. The CDR3 extends over 15 amino acids. Germline CDR1 reads SGHAT; CDR2 reads FQNNGV. The J segment lost 8 bases and the V segment lost 10 bases, leaving 16 bases of the junction unmatched. The CDR3 region is CATLPGGVIAYEQFF. The CDR3 DNA sequence: TGTGCCACCCTTCCCGGGGGGGTCATTGCGTATGAGCAGTTCTTC.

The rearrangement joins TRBV30 to TRBJ2-1, with 13 bases identical to TRBD2. After removal of 0 bases from V and 9 bases from J, the junction contained 5 bases not matched to a gene. The CDR3 contains 15 residues. Germline-derived CDR1 and CDR2 are GTSNPN and SVGIG (reference sequence). CDR3 sequence: CAWSVGTSGVFEQFF. The CDR3, as DNA: TGTGCCTGGAGTGTTGGGACTAGCGGGGTTTTTGAGCAGTTCTTC.

V is TRBV18 and J is TRBJ1-6; no reliable D call. Trimming pared 4 bases from V and 0 bases from J, leaving 13 bases between. Looked up from germline, CDR1 is KGHSH and CDR2 is LQKENI. The CDR3 totals 17 residues. In DNA form, the CDR3 reads TGTGCCAGCTCACGCGTACGGCTCAGCTCCTATAATTCACCCCTCCACTTT. Amino acids: CASSRVRLSSYNSPLHF.

This clonotype came up many times. Compared with germline, one end of the junction differs, possibly owing to a read error. V is TRBV28 and J is TRBJ2-5; 7 bases line up with TRBD1. CDR1 MDHEN and CDR2 SYDVKM come from the germline V gene. The CDR3 spans 18 residues. The CDR3 sequence: CVSSLRMAGGRRRETQYF. In DNA form, the CDR3 reads TGTGTCAGCAGTTTGAGGATGGCAGGGGGACGCCGAAGGGAGACCCAGTACTTC.

In its sample, this clonotype was seen many times. The chain links TRBV10-3 to TRBJ1-4, with no clear D. Trimming pared 3 bases from V and 7 bases from J, leaving 12 bases between. The CDR3 extends over 14 amino acids. Per the germline V gene, CDR1 is ENHRY and CDR2 is SYGVKD. CDR3 protein: CAISERSEGEKLFF. The CDR3 region has the DNA TGTGCCATCAGTGAAAGGTCGGAGGGTGAAAAACTGTTTTTT.

This clonotype has only a few counts. V gene TRBV7-9 combines with J gene TRBJ2-7, with 11 nucleotides matching TRBD2. The CDR3 runs 15 residues. V lost 5 bases to trimming and J lost 2 bases; unmatched junction nucleotides: 5. Per the germline V gene, CDR1 is SEHNR and CDR2 is FQNEAQ (reference sequence). The CDR3 nucleotides read TGTGCCAGCAGCCCAATAGCGGGAGGGCCCTACGAGCAGTACTTC. Protein: CASSPIAGGPYEQYF.

This clonotype came up a few times. V gene TRBV4-1 combines with J gene TRBJ1-6; tentative D call: TRBD1 (6 bases). CDR3 length: 17 amino acids. V shed 0 bases and J shed 2 bases, with 11 bases lying between them. Germline-derived CDR1 and CDR2 are MGHRA and YSYEKL. The CDR3 sequence: CASSQEWTDPYNSPLHF. For the CDR3, the DNA is TGCGCCAGCAGCCAAGAGTGGACAGATCCCTATAATTCACCCCTCCACTTT.

This clonotype was counted at least ten times. The chain has TRBV11-1 and TRBJ2-7, with D tentatively TRBD1 (5 bases). The germline V and J ends were trimmed by 4 bases and 6 bases, with 13 bases remaining between them. The CDR3 consists of 13 residues. Per germline, CDR1 SGHAT and CDR2 FQDESV (reference sequence). The CDR3 region is CASSSLRVSEQYF. CDR3 nucleotides: TGTGCCAGCAGCTCACTCAGGGTTAGCGAGCAGTACTTC. Supplemented by reference TRBV11-1 and TRBJ2-7, the full variable domain reads EAEVAQSPRYKITEKSQAVAFWCDPISGHATLYWYRQILGQGPELLVQFQDESVVDDSQLPKDRFSAERLKGVDSTLKIQPAELGDSAMYLCASSSLRVSEQYFGPGTRLTVT.

CDR3 residues: CAISDQAPMGSPLHF. In DNA form, the CDR3 reads TGTGCCATCAGTGATCAGGCCCCCATGGGTTCACCCCTCCACTTT. The chain couples TRBV10-3 to TRBJ1-6, with D hard to call. The ends were cut back, 3 bases at V and 9 bases at J, with 15 bases in the middle. The CDR3 runs 15 residues. Germline CDR1 is ENHRY and CDR2 is SYGVKD.

The genes are TRBV4-1 and TRBJ2-7; TRBD2 might be the D (6 bases). V was pared by 4 bases and J by 4 bases, with 14 bases between. The CDR3 is 14 residues long. Germline V lookup: CDR1 MGHRA, CDR2 YSYEKL. The CDR3: CASSPFLGTYEQYF. The CDR3 DNA sequence: TGCGCCAGCAGCCCCTTTCTGGGGACTTACGAGCAGTACTTC.

This clonotype was recorded at least ten times. V gene TRBV28 combines with J gene TRBJ2-7, with 9 bases fitting TRBD2. Germline values: CDR1 MDHEN, CDR2 SYDVKM. The CDR3 consists of 14 residues. V shed 5 bases, J shed 2 bases, and the junction held 4 bases outside the gene matches. Here the CDR3 reads CASSLAGQAYEQYF. As DNA, the CDR3 is TGTGCCAGCAGTCTAGCGGGACAAGCCTACGAGCAGTACTTC.

The V gene is TRBV4-1, the J gene TRBJ2-7; possible D gene TRBD2, 6 bases. CDR1 and CDR2 from the germline V gene are MGHRA and YSYEKL. This CDR3 contains 15 residues. V lost 3 bases to trimming and J lost 3 bases, with 15 bases between them. CDR3 residues: CASSQTGGSLYEQYF. For the CDR3, the DNA is TGCGCCAGCAGCCAGACCGGGGGATCACTCTACGAGCAGTACTTC.

This clonotype was observed a few times. V usage is TRBV7-9 and J usage is TRBJ1-5, with 7 bases that match TRBD1. This CDR3 has 17 amino acids. Germline CDR1 reads SEHNR; CDR2 reads FQNEAQ (reference sequence). V trimming: 5 bases; J trimming: 0 bases; junction bases outside the gene matches: 10. The DNA of the CDR3 is TGTGCCAGCAGCGGATTGACAGGGCAGGGTAGCAATCAGCCCCAGCATTTT. It codes for CASSGLTGQGSNQPQHF.